The TCR beta chain described here comes from a study of CD8+ T cells in alopecia areata. The overall study: Twice a day, 5 to 10 mg of oral tofacitinib was administered to treated patients. Severity scores in treated patients reflected the percentage of scalp affected. Study results and limitations: Persistence in scalp and blood during tofacitinib was observed for many expanded lesional clones.

Treatment reported: oral pan-JAK inhibitor, 5-10 mg twice daily. PBMC-derived CD4+ and CD8+ T cells were sorted. The V gene lost 3 bases and the J gene lost 2 bases, with 10 bases spanning the gap. The CDR3 covers 14 residues. Germline V CDR1 and CDR2: GTSNPN, SVGIG (reference sequence). RNA was extracted and reverse transcribed into cDNA as the sequencing template. The protocol was immunoSEQ multiplex PCR, while the TCRdb copy is restricted to in-frame clones and leaves out a portion. Of approximately 140,000 clones in the sample, around 86% were seen once. About this clone itself: What it binds is unknown.

This TCR was recovered from a human donor with alopecia areata. Sequencing used CD8+ T cells sorted from blood, obtained at week 4, from a patient treated with tofacitinib. The rearrangement joins TRBV30 to TRBJ2-2, with D maybe TRBD2 (6 bases). CDR3 in amino acids: CAWRRGRNTGELFF. CDR3 bases: TGTGCCTGGAGGCGGGGTCGCAACACCGGGGAGCTGTTTTTT.